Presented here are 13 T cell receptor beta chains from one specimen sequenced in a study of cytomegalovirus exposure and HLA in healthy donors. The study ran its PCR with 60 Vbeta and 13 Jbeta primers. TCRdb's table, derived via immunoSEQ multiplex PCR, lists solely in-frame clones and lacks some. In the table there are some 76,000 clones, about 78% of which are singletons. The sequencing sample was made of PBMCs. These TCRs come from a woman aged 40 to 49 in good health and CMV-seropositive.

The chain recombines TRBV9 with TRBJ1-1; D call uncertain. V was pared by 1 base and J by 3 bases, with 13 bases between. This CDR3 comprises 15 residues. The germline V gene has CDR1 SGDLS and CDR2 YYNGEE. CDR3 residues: CASSVIPGDYTEAFF. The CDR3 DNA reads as TGTGCCAGCAGCGTAATTCCCGGAGACTACACTGAAGCTTTCTTT. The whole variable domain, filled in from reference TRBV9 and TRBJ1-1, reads DSGVTQTPKHLITATGQRVTLRCSPRSGDLSVYWYQQSLDQGLQFLIQYYNGEERAKGNILERFSAQQFPDLHSELNLSSLELGDSALYFCASSVIPGDYTEAFFGQGTRLTVV.

CDR3 residues: CSVGQVDEQYF. CDR3 sequence (DNA): TGCAGCGTTGGGCAGGTGGACGAGCAGTACTTC. This sequence joins TRBV29-1 and TRBJ2-7; unclear D gene. The length of the CDR3 is 11 residues. Germline loops: CDR1 SQVTM, CDR2 ANQGSEA. V was pared by 4 bases and J by 5 bases, with 9 bases between.

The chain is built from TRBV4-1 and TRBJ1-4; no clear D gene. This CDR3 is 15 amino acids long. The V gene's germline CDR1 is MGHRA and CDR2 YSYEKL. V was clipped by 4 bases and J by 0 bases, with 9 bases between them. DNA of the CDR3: TGCGCCAGCAGCCCCGGGTATGCAACTAATGAAAAACTGTTTTTT. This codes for CASSPGYATNEKLFF.

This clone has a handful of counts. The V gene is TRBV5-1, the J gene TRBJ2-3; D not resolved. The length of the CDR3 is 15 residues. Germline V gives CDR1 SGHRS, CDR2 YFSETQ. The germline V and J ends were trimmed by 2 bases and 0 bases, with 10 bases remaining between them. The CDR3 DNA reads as TGCGCCAGCAGCTTCGCTACAGTGAGCACAGATACGCAGTATTTT. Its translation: CASSFATVSTDTQYF.

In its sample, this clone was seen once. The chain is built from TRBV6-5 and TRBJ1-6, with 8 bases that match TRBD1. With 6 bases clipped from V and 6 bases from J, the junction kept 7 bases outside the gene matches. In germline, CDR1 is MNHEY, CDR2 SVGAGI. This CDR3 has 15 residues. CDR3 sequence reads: CASRPGTGGNSPLHF. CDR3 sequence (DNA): TGTGCCAGCAGGCCCGGGACAGGTGGTAATTCACCCCTCCACTTT.

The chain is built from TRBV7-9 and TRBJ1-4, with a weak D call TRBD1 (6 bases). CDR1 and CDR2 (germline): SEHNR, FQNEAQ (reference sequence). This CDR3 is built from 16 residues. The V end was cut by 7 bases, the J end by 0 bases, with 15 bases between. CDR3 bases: TGTGCCAGCACCACCGGGACACTGACAACTAATGAAAAACTGTTTTTT. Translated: CASTTGTLTTNEKLFF. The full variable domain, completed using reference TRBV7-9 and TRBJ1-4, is DTGVSQNPRHKITKRGQNVTFRCDPISEHNRLYWYRQTLGQGPEFLTYFQNEAQLEKSRLLSDRFSAERPKGSFSTLEIQRTEQGDSAMYLCASTTGTLTTNEKLFFGSGTQLSVL.

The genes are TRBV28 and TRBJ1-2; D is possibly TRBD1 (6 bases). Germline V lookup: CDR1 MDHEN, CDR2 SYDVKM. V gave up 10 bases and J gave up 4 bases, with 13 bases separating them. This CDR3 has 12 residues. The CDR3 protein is CATAQGFYGYTF. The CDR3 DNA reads TGTGCCACCGCACAGGGTTTCTATGGCTACACCTTC.

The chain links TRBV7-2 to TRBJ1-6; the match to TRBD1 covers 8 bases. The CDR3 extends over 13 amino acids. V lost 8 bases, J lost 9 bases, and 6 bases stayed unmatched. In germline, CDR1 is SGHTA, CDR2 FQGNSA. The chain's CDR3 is CASQGQDRSPLHF. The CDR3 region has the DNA TGTGCCAGCCAGGGACAGGACCGTTCACCCCTCCACTTT.

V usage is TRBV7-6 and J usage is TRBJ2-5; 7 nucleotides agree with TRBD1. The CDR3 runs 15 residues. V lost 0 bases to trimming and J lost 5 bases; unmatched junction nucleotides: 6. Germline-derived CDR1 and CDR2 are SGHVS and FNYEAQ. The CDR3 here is CASSLAVGRGETQYF. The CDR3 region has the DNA TGTGCCAGCAGCTTAGCGGTCGGCAGGGGGGAGACCCAGTACTTC. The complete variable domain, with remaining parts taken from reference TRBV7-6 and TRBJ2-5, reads GAGVSQSPRYKVTKRGQDVALRCDPISGHVSLYWYRQALGQGPEFLTYFNYEAQQDKSGLPNDRFSAERPEGSISTLTIQRTEQRDSAMYRCASSLAVGRGETQYFGPGTRLLVL.

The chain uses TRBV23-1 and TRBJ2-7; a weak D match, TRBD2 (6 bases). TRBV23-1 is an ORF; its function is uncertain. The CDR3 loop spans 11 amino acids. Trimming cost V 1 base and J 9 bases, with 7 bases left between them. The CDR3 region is CASSQLGGQYF. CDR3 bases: TGCGCCAGCAGTCAATTGGGGGGGCAGTACTTC.

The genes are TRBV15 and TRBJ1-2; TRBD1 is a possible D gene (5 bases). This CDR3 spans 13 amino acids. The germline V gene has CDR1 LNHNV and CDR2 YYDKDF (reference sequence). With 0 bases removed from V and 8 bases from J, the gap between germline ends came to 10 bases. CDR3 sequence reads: CATSRDGRGGYTF. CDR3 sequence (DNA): TGTGCCACCAGCAGAGATGGGAGGGGCGGCTACACCTTC.

The CDR3 here is CASSPGSNTGELFF. CDR3 nucleotides: TGTGCCAGCAGCCCCGGGTCAAACACCGGGGAGCTGTTTTTT. This chain links TRBV7-9 with TRBJ2-2; no firm D call. Germline CDR1 and CDR2: SEHNR and FQNEAQ (reference sequence). CDR3 size: 14 residues. V gave up 5 bases and J gave up 2 bases, with 9 bases separating them.

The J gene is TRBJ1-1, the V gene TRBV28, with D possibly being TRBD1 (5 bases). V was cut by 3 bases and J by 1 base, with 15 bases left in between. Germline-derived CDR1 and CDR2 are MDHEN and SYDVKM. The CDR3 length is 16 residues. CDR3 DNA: TGTGCCAGCAGTTTTGGGGCAGGGCGGGAGAACACTGAAGCTTTCTTT. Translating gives CASSFGAGRENTEAFF.